This TCR beta chain was documented in a study of Ad26.COV2.S vaccination and SARS-CoV-2 variants. Study-level background: The study gave Ad26.COV2.S intramuscularly, once or twice 56 days apart.

Method: immunoSEQ multiplex PCR; TCRdb's copy keeps in-frame clones and lacks some. Of a few hundred thousand clones listed, about 87% are singletons. This clone has more than one count but fewer than ten. Regarding treatment: some 20 received Ad26.COV2.S at low or high dose, single or two shots; roughly 5 received placebo; per-sample allocation not given. Day 63 after the first vaccine or placebo injection was the time point for sampling. V lost 4 bases to trimming and J lost 1 base, with 21 bases between them. The CDR3 length is 17 residues. From germline, CDR1 is SGHDT and CDR2 YYEEEE. This clonotype originated in a person aged 18-65 years who received the Ad26.COV2.S COVID-19 vaccine or a placebo. The chain combines TRBV5-6 with TRBJ2-7; D may be TRBD1 or TRBD2 (5 bases each). The sequencing here drew on peripheral blood, taken in a trial of Ad26.COV2.S vaccine versus placebo. The CDR3, as DNA: TGTGCCAGCAGCCTTAAGAGGGACCGGGACGGTTCCTACGAGCAGTACTTC. Protein product: CASSLKRDRDGSYEQYF.